These 9 T cell receptor beta chains share one sample of origin, sequenced in a study of blood T cell repertoires in COVID-19. Assay: immunoSEQ multiplex PCR; the TCRdb copy retains only in-frame clones and omits some. The repertoire has roughly 150,000 clones, more than 60% of them found once; the top ten carry around 2.7%. The specimen was peripheral blood. The source is a man in his 70s with acute or convalescent COVID-19.

The chain uses TRBV7-3 and TRBJ1-4; D remains ambiguous. CDR3 length equals 15 residues. Trimming cost V 5 bases and J 5 bases, with 15 bases left between them. Germline V CDR1 and CDR2: SGHTA, FQGTGA. The CDR3 reads CASSVTGERNEKLFF. Here the CDR3 DNA reads TGTGCCAGCAGCGTGACGGGAGAGCGAAATGAAAAACTGTTTTTT.

The rearrangement uses TRBV28 and TRBJ2-7, with 10 positions matching TRBD2. CDR1 is MDHEN, CDR2 SYDVKM, per germline. CDR3 length: 17 amino acids. Trimming at V came to 4 bases and at J to 4 bases, leaving 13 bases not matched to a gene. CDR3 amino acids: CASSSPLSGRATYEQYF. As DNA, the CDR3 is TGTGCCAGCAGTTCCCCCCTCAGCGGGAGGGCCACATACGAGCAGTACTTC.

The chain uses TRBV30 and TRBJ1-3; tentative D call: TRBD1 (5 bases). The V gene's germline CDR1 is GTSNPN and CDR2 SVGIG (reference sequence). Trimming removed 5 bases from V and 0 bases from J, with 11 bases in between. The CDR3 extends over 14 amino acids. The DNA of the CDR3 is TGTGCCTGGTGCACAGGCAACTCTGGAAACACCATATATTTT. Translating gives CAWCTGNSGNTIYF.

This clone was counted between two and nine times. V usage is TRBV19 and J usage is TRBJ1-5; D is unclear. The CDR3 has 14 amino acids. The ends were cut back, 6 bases at V and 7 bases at J, with 16 bases in the middle. Germline V CDR1 and CDR2: LNHDA, SQIVND (reference sequence). CDR3 bases: TGTGCCAGTAGCCCCGTCCGGGGTCGACAGCCCCAGCATTTT. Amino acid sequence: CASSPVRGRQPQHF.

The chain links TRBV11-2 to TRBJ2-7; D possibly corresponds to TRBD1 (5 bases). Germline CDR1 reads SGHAT; CDR2 reads FQNNGV. The length of the CDR3 is 16 residues. V dropped 2 bases and J dropped 3 bases, with 17 bases sitting between them. The CDR3 is CASSLPQGALNYEQYF. DNA of the CDR3: TGTGCCAGCAGCTTACCGCAAGGGGCCCTAAACTACGAGCAGTACTTC.

This chain uses TRBV19 with TRBJ1-5; TRBD1 matches 8 bases. From germline, CDR1 is LNHDA and CDR2 SQIVND (reference sequence). This CDR3 has 13 residues. V dropped 9 bases and J dropped 7; count of bases not matched to a gene: 8. The CDR3, as DNA: TGTGCCAGCTCACAGGGGGTGAGACAGCCCCAGCATTTT. Translation: CASSQGVRQPQHF.

The chain employs TRBV7-9 and TRBJ2-1, with 8 bases fitting TRBD2. V lost 5 bases and J lost 7; bases outside the gene matches: 7. Germline loops: CDR1 SEHNR, CDR2 FQNEAQ (reference sequence). This CDR3 is built from 14 residues. The CDR3 reads CASSAVAGRNEQFF. DNA of the CDR3: TGTGCCAGCAGCGCGGTAGCGGGAAGGAATGAGCAGTTCTTC.

This clone was picked up a small number of times. CDR3 sequence: CASSSGQGALVGTF. Here the CDR3 DNA reads TGTGCCAGCAGCTCGGGACAGGGGGCTTTGGTAGGGACCTTC. This sequence joins TRBV5-4 and TRBJ1-2; TRBD1 aligns across 12 bases. With V trimmed by 3 bases and J by 14 bases, 11 bases remained unmatched. The CDR3 is 14 amino acids. The germline V gene has CDR1 SGHNT and CDR2 YYREEE (reference sequence).

V and J are TRBV3-1 (or the pseudogene TRBV3-2) and TRBJ2-3; TRBD2 aligns across 11 bases. CDR1 is LGHDT, CDR2 YNNKEL, per germline (reference sequence). The junction had 6 bases not matched to a gene; V was cut back by 6 bases and J by 7 bases. The CDR3 has 14 amino acids. CDR3 region: CASRPGLAGHTQYF. The DNA for the CDR3 is TGTGCCAGCAGGCCCGGACTAGCGGGTCATACGCAGTATTTT.